This T cell receptor beta chain stems from a study of blood T cell repertoires in COVID-19. Across the study: COVID-19 samples from acute and convalescent phases originated in the United States, Italy and Spain. T cells, B-cell-depleted T cells, or PBMCs supplied cDNA or gDNA.

Per the authors' pipeline: For nucleated cells, counts were estimated from reference gene primer amplification. The assay was immunoSEQ multiplex PCR, and TCRdb's table has in-frame clones only and misses some. Clone size and the V and J calls come from that table; the DNA yielded D and trimming. The table has 300,000 to 450,000 clones, 88% seen once. CDR3 length: 15 residues. Germline V gene lookup returns CDR1 WSHSY and CDR2 SAAADI. V was pared by 4 bases and J by 7 bases, with 6 bases of the junction left unmatched. The chain carries TRBV10-2 and TRBJ1-6; 8 nucleotides align to TRBD1. Specimen: PBMCs or T cells enriched from blood (not recorded which). The TCR originated in a woman between 18 and 29 years old who had recovered from COVID-19. The CDR3 DNA sequence: TGCGCCAGCAGTGGTAAAGGACAGGGAAATTCACCCCTCCACTTT. It is translated as CASSGKGQGNSPLHF.